This T cell receptor beta chain emerged from a study of blood T cell repertoires in COVID-19. Clones were sequenced by immunoSEQ multiplex PCR, and TCRdb holds only the in-frame ones, with some missing. The data show more than 150,000 clones, with roughly 80% seen just once and 0.5% to 0.65% held by the top ten. With 0 bases clipped from V and 7 bases from J, the junction kept 6 bases outside the gene matches. Germline CDR1 SGDLS, CDR2 YYNGEE. The CDR3 length is 17 residues. The sequencing input was peripheral blood. The chain carries TRBV9 and TRBJ2-2; TRBD2 matches at 13 bases. The receptor's source is a man aged 55 to 70 with acute or convalescent COVID-19. CDR3 coding DNA: TGTGCCAGCAGCGTAGGGACTAGCGGGGGCATGGTCGGGGAGCTGTTTTTT. Translated: CASSVGTSGGMVGELFF.